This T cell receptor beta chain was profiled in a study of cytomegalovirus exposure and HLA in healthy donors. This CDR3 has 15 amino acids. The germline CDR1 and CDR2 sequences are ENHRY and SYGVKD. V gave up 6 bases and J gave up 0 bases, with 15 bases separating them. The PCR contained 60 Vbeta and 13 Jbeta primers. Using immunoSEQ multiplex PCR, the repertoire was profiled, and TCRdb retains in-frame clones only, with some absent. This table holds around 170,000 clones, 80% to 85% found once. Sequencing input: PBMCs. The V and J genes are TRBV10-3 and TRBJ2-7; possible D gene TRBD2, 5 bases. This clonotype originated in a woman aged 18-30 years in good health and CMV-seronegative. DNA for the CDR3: TGTGCCATCAGACCCCGGGAACCCAGCTCCTACGAGCAGTACTTC. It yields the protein CAIRPREPSSYEQYF.